This T cell receptor beta chain was recorded in a study of Graves' ophthalmopathy and Graves' hyperthyroidism. Whole-study results and caveats: Ophthalmopathy was separated from stable hyperthyroidism by a 13-signature model with 85% to 90% sensitivity and 75% to 83% specificity.

This clonotype was found many times. Its specificity is not known. The study amplified TCR beta CDR3 regions using RNA transcripts. An opening RT-PCR round employed HTBI primers and preceded a second-round multiplex PCR. TCRdb redid the calling of the multiplex PCR reads with MiXCR, one entry per CDR3 protein. The sample lists roughly 500,000 distinct CDR3 sequences, about an eighth occurring once. V shed 0 bases and J 13 bases; nucleotides not matched to a gene: 1. Per the germline V gene, CDR1 is SGHRS and CDR2 is YFSETQ. This CDR3 comprises 11 residues. Input material: blood. The TCR sequence derives from a woman aged 30 to 39 with Graves' ophthalmopathy. This rearrangement joins TRBV5-1 to TRBJ1-2, with 9 bases lining up with TRBD1. The chain's CDR3 is CASSLDRGPTF. DNA of the CDR3: TGCGCCAGCAGCTTGGACAGGGGGCCCACCTTC.